Shown below are 6 T cell receptor beta chains from a single sample sequenced in a study of cytomegalovirus exposure and HLA in healthy donors. PCR amplification relied on 60 Vbeta primers (plus 13 Jbeta primers). Sequencing used immunoSEQ multiplex PCR; TCRdb keeps in-frame clones, though not all of them. The sample lists roughly 170,000 clones; around 80% were seen once. Sequences were obtained from PBMCs. The receptors here all came from a girl aged 2 to 10 in good health and CMV-seropositive.

The chain recombines TRBV2 with TRBJ1-4; D is uncertain. Germline V CDR1 and CDR2: SNHLY, FYNNEI. V lost 5 bases to trimming and J lost 7 bases, with 8 bases between them. The CDR3 contains 12 residues. CDR3 amino acids: CASSFGGEKLFF. The CDR3 DNA reads as TGTGCCAGCAGTTTTGGCGGTGAAAAACTGTTTTTT.

This clone was detected only once. The junction shows a germline mismatch at one end, possibly a read error. J is TRBJ2-7 and V is TRBV6-1, with D possibly being TRBD1 (5 bases). The CDR3 covers 15 residues. CDR1 MNHNS and CDR2 SASEGT come from the germline V gene. The CDR3 DNA reads as TGTGCCAGCAGCGAAGGGTTGGGGCCTTCCTACGAGCAGTACTTC. It translates to CASSEGLGPSYEQYF.

This chain connects TRBV19 to TRBJ2-5; TRBD1 agrees at 10 bases. This CDR3 has 15 amino acids. V lost 6 bases to trimming and J lost 5 bases; unmatched junction nucleotides: 9. Germline V lookup: CDR1 LNHDA, CDR2 SQIVND (reference sequence). CDR3 loop: CASSTGTGDAETQYF. CDR3 bases: TGTGCCAGTAGCACCGGGACAGGGGACGCGGAGACCCAGTACTTC.

Here the CDR3 DNA reads TGCGCCAGCACCCCTACAGGGGGCTGGGATACGCAGTATTTT. This codes for CASTPTGGWDTQYF. This chain uses TRBV5-1 with TRBJ2-3; 9 bases match TRBD1. Germline CDR1 SGHRS, CDR2 YFSETQ. This CDR3 has 14 residues. Germline trimming cut 6 bases from V and 6 bases from J; bases unmatched to any gene: 8.

The chain joins TRBV19 to TRBJ1-2; a weak D match, TRBD1 (5 bases). The germline V and J ends were trimmed by 4 bases and 4 bases, with 28 bases remaining between them. This CDR3 comprises 19 residues. Germline lookup yields CDR1 LNHDA and CDR2 SQIVND (reference sequence). The CDR3 reads CASSNGGGGEGSEFYGYTF. Here the CDR3 DNA reads TGTGCCAGTAGTAACGGTGGCGGGGGGGAAGGCTCGGAATTCTATGGCTACACCTTC.

The chain joins TRBV14 to TRBJ2-5, with D unclear. The J call is in doubt because the DNA end fits TRBJ2-7 better. The CDR3 loop spans 12 amino acids. Germline V gene sequence: CDR1 SGHDN, CDR2 FVKESK. CDR3 sequence: CASSQDSYEQYF. CDR3 coding DNA: TGTGCCAGCAGCCAAGATAGCTACGAGCAGTACTTC.